This T cell receptor beta chain is from a study of blood T cell repertoires in COVID-19. In the study overall: Samples came from the United States, Italy and Spain, spanning acute and convalescent COVID-19. From T cells, B-cell-depleted T cells, or PBMCs came the material, which was cDNA or gDNA.

V shed 2 bases, J shed 11 bases, and the junction held 4 bases outside the gene matches. CDR1 and CDR2 (germline): KGHDR, SFDVKD. The CDR3 sequence is 12 residues long. Study processing details: Reference gene primer amplification gave nucleated cell count estimates. TCRdb's copy holds only in-frame clones and misses some; the assay was immunoSEQ multiplex PCR. Clone size and V and J calls were adopted from that table, with D and trimming inferred from the DNA. The table lists about 86,000 clones, more than 65% of them singletons. The material sequenced was peripheral blood. The chain combines TRBV24-1 with TRBJ1-1; 7 nucleotides line up with TRBD1. The source is a man aged 70-80 years with acute or convalescent COVID-19. The CDR3 loop reads CATSDSDRKAFF. CDR3 DNA: TGTGCCACCAGTGATTCGGACAGGAAGGCTTTCTTT.